Listed below are T cell receptor beta chains from one sample, sequenced in a study of cytomegalovirus exposure and HLA in healthy donors. The assay was immunoSEQ multiplex PCR, and TCRdb's table has in-frame clones only and misses some. Found here are under 150,000 clones, around 10% of them singletons; the top ten hold about 1.7%. Sequenced material: PBMCs. These receptors were collected from a male donor in good health and CMV-seronegative. Each CDR3 is given without its conserved first and last residue. The size field is filled for only some rows; it gives once, few, many or a size class.

>few|TRBJ1-2|12|TRBV10-3
AISAQAVPRGYT
>few|TRBJ2-6|13|TRBV7-3
ASSFTADGANVLT
>-|TRBJ2-7|12|TRBV30
AWSTGTAPNEQY
>few|TRBJ1-1|12|TRBV5-1
ASSLRGRDTEAF
>few|TRBJ2-7|12|TRBV10-3
AISESGGRNEQY
>-|TRBJ2-7|13|TRBV6-5
ASSYSGPRGYEQY
>-|TRBJ1-5|12|TRBV10-3
ATRGGGVNQPQH
>-|TRBJ1-5|15|TRBV30
AWRKKLGTAFNQPQH
>few|TRBJ2-7|12|TRBV16
ASSLMTGSYEQY
>few|TRBJ2-7|15|TRBV5-4
ASSPSPGTGITYEQY
>-|TRBJ1-4|17|TRBV6-4
ASSDSWQGGPATNEKLF
>few|TRBJ1-1|12|TRBV28
ASSSDRGRTEAF
>few|TRBJ2-1|12|TRBV27
ASSADRADNEQF
>-|TRBJ2-7|11|TRBV5-8
ASSLAPSYEQY
>-|TRBJ2-3|16|TRBV5-1
ASSEGLAGGPGTDTQY
>-|TRBJ2-1|14|TRBV4-3
ASSQVMGSSYNEQF
>-|TRBJ1-1|13|TRBV7-8
ASSPEGGGGREAF
>-|TRBJ2-7|11|TRBV29-1
SVNLAGGYEQY
>few|TRBJ2-3|14|TRBV28
ASSSRLVPYTDTQY
>few|TRBJ1-4|13|TRBV10-3
AISSYREINEKLF
>few|TRBJ2-7|12|TRBV6-5
ASTGTSGPYEQY
>few|TRBJ1-5|12|TRBV15
ATSRDRGDQPQH
>-|TRBJ2-1|15|TRBV6-1
ASSESPLAGGSREQF
>-|TRBJ2-1|12|TRBV4-3
ASSQVDTYNEQF
>-|TRBJ1-4|12|TRBV28
ASSAGQGWEKLF
>few|TRBJ1-1|13|TRBV7-6
ASSFLTGVNTEAF
>-|TRBJ1-2|13|TRBV27
ASSSRTGMDYGYT
>-|TRBJ2-1|9|TRBV5-1
ASSLADEQF
>few|TRBJ2-7|13|TRBV19
ASRLAASGSLEQY
>few|TRBJ2-1|13|TRBV5-1
ASSLGTASYNEQF
>-|TRBJ1-1|12|TRBV11-2
ASTTQGMNTEAF
>few|TRBJ2-1|12|TRBV19
ASSIKDRPGMQF
>-|TRBJ1-4|15|TRBV18
ASSPSRPGTVNEKLF
>few|TRBJ1-4|14|TRBV2
ASSEAREGLGEKLF
>-|TRBJ2-2|14|TRBV5-1
ASSLSLSANTGELF
>few|TRBJ2-7|12|TRBV18
ASSPAGERYEQY
>-|TRBJ2-7|12|TRBV28
ASRPLDSLYEQY
>few|TRBJ2-1|13|TRBV7-9
ASSSEKRQGGEQF
>few|TRBJ2-7|12|TRBV21-1
ASSVDRGGYEQY
>few|TRBJ1-5|10|TRBV10-3
AISDLNQPQH
>few|TRBJ2-1|13|TRBV7-2
ASSLQGSTYNEQF
>few|TRBJ1-1|10|TRBV25-1
ASSRGGTEAF
>-|TRBJ1-2|13|TRBV4-1
ASSQAVSSLYGYT
>few|TRBJ1-1|11|TRBV6-5
ATRTGDATEAF
>few|TRBJ1-6|12|TRBV5-1
ASSLDPGNSPLH